The T cell receptor beta chain described here comes from a study of blood T cell repertoires in COVID-19. The CDR3 is made up of 16 amino acids. Trimming stripped 0 bases from V and 0 bases from J, with 9 bases between. Germline V gene data show CDR1 as MGHRA and CDR2 as YSYEKL. Authors' processing steps: Using reference gene primer amplification, nucleated cell counts were estimated. Sequenced by immunoSEQ multiplex PCR; TCRdb stores in-frame clones only, minus some. The V and J calls and clone size were taken over from that table, and D and trimming were inferred from the DNA. This table holds more than 130,000 clones, approximately 80% found once.

This receptor was identified in a woman over 75 in a cohort sampled during active or convalescent COVID-19. Sequencing was carried out using peripheral blood. The V and J genes are TRBV4-1 and TRBJ1-5; a possible D gene is TRBD1 (5 bases). In DNA, the CDR3 is TGCGCCAGCAGCCAAGAAGGACATTTTAGCAATCAGCCCCAGCATTTT. It encodes CASSQEGHFSNQPQHF.